Below, one T cell receptor beta chain is given with its context. How the authors handled the data: Amplification of reference gene primers provided the estimated nucleated cell counts. Sequenced by immunoSEQ multiplex PCR; TCRdb stores in-frame clones only, minus some. V and J calls and clone size are copied from that table; D and trimming were computed from the DNA. The sample contains a few hundred thousand clones, 85% of which appear only once. These data originate in a study of blood T cell repertoires in COVID-19. About the research overall: There were acute and convalescent COVID-19 samples, and they came from the United States, Italy and Spain. The cDNA or gDNA used as material had been derived from T cells, B-cell-depleted T cells, or PBMCs.

The specimen sequenced was peripheral blood. The receptor was isolated from a human donor in a cohort sampled during active COVID-19.

The CDR3 coding sequence is TGTGCCAGCAGCAAACCCTTGGGACAGCGCCTTTGTAACTATGGCTACACCTTC. Encoded protein: CASSKPLGQRLCNYGYTF. J is TRBJ1-2 and V is TRBV21-1; the table's D call, TRBD1, was not checked against the DNA. TRBV21-1 is classified as a pseudogene. The CDR3 has 18 residues.